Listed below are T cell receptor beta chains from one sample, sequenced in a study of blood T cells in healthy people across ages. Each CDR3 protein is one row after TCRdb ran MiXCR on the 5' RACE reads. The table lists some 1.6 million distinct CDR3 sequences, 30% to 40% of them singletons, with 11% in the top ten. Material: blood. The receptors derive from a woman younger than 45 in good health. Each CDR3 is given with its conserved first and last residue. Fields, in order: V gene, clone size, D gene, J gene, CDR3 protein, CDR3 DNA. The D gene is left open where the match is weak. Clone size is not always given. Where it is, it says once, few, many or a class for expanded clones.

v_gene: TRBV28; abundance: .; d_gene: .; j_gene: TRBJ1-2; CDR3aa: CASSTERARPGGYTF; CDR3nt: TGTGCCAGCAGCACGGAAAGGGCCAGACCGGGCGGCTACACCTTC
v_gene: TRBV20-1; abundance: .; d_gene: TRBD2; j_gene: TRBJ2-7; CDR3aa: CSARGRTSASGQQYF; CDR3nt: TGCAGTGCTAGGGGGCGGACTAGCGCCTCGGGGCAGCAGTACTTC
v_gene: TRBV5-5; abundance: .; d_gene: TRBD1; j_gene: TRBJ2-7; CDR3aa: CASSRRWGQGIDEQYF; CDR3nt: TGTGCCAGCAGCCGAAGGTGGGGACAGGGTATAGACGAGCAGTACTTC
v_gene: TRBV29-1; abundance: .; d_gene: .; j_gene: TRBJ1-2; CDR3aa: CSVDYGVGGIERGYTF; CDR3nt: TGCAGCGTTGATTATGGCGTCGGAGGGATAGAGCGTGGCTACACCTTC
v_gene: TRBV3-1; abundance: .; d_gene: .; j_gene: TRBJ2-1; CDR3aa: CASSQGGLGLYNEQFF; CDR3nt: TGTGCCAGCAGCCAAGGGGGACTGGGCTTATACAATGAGCAGTTCTTC
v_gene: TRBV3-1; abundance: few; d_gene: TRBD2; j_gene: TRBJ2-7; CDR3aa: CASSRSGETYEQYF; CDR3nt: TGTGCCAGCAGCCGTAGCGGGGAAACCTACGAGCAGTACTTC
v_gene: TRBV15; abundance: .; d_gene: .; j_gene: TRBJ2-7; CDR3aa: CATSRDLQGYNEQYF; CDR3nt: TGCGCCACCAGCAGAGATCTACAGGGCTACAATGAGCAGTACTTC
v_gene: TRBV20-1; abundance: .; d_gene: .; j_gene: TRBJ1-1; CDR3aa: CSARVVGEAFF; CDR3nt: TGCAGTGCTAGAGTGGTCGGTGAAGCTTTCTTT
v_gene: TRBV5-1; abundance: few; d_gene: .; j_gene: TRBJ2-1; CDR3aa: CASSRGQPWDEQFF; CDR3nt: TGCGCCAGCAGCCGAGGACAGCCTTGGGATGAGCAGTTCTTC
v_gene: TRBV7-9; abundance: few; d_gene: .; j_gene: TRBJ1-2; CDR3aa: CASSPGTDTGYGYTF; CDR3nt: TGTGCCAGCAGTCCCGGGACCGATACAGGCTATGGCTACACCTTC
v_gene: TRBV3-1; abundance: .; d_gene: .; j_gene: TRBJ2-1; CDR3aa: CASKDSMFDEQFF; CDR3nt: TGTGCCAGCAAGGACAGTATGTTCGATGAGCAGTTCTTC
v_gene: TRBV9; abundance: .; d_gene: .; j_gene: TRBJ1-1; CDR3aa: CASSVSIRDTEAFF; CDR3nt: TGTGCCAGCAGCGTATCAATCCGGGACACTGAAGCTTTCTTT
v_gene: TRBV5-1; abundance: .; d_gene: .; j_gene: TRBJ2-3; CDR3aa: CASSLELATDTQYF; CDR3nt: TGCGCCAGCAGCTTGGAGCTAGCCACAGATACGCAGTATTTT
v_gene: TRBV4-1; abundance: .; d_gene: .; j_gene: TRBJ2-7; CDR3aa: CASSQSGIPYEQYF; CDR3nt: TGCGCCAGCAGCCAATCAGGGATCCCCTACGAGCAGTACTTC
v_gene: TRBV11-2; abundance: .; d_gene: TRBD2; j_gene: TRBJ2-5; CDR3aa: CASSPLAGGLATQYF; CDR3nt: TGTGCCAGCAGCCCTCTCGCGGGGGGACTCGCGACCCAGTACTTC
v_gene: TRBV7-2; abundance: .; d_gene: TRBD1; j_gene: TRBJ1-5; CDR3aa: CASSRTGGSQPQHF; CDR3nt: TGTGCCAGCAGCCGGACAGGGGGCAGTCAGCCCCAGCATTTT
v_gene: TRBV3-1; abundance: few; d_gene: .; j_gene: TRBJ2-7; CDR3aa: CASSQEGVSGEQYF; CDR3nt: TGTGCCAGCAGCCAAGAAGGGGTCTCGGGTGAGCAGTACTTC
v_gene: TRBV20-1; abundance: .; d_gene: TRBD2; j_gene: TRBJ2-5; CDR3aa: CSARARGDGETQYF; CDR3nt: TGCAGTGCTAGAGCGCGGGGGGATGGGGAGACCCAGTACTTC
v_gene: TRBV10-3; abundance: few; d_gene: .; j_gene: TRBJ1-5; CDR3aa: CAISSDRGSNQPQHF; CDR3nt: TGTGCCATCAGTTCGGACCGCGGGAGCAATCAGCCCCAGCATTTT
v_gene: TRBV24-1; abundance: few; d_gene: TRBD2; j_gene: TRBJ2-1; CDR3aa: CATSDTSSGRAYEQFF; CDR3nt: TGTGCCACCAGTGATACCTCTAGCGGGAGGGCCTATGAGCAGTTCTTC
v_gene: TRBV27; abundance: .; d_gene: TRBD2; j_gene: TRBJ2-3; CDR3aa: CASSPPRLAGEDTQYF; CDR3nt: TGTGCCAGCAGTCCACCCCGGTTAGCGGGAGAAGATACGCAGTATTTT
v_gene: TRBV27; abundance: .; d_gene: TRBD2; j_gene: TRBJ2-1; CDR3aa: CASSLRETGNEQFF; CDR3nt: TGTGCCAGCAGTCTGCGGGAGACGGGCAATGAGCAGTTCTTC
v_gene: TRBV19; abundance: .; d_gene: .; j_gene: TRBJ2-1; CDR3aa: CASSIGAERDNEQFF; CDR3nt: TGTGCCAGTAGTATAGGAGCGGAAAGGGACAATGAGCAGTTCTTC
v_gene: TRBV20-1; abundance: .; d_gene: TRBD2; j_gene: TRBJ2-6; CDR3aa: CSAHLAGGTLGQGSSGANVLTF; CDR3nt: TGCAGTGCGCATCTAGCGGGAGGGACCCTGGGACAAGGTTCCTCTGGGGCCAACGTCCTGACTTTC
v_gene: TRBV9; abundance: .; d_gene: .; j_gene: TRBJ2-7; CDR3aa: CASSVVGIQDNEQYF; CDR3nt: TGTGCCAGCAGCGTAGTGGGCATTCAGGACAATGAGCAGTACTTC
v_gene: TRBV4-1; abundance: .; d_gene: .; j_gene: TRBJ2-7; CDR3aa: CASSQIQTGTSGTYGQYF; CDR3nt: TGCGCCAGCAGCCAAATACAAACCGGGACAAGCGGCACCTACGGGCAGTACTTC
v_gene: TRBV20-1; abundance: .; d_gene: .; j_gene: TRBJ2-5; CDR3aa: CSARESRGREKTQYF; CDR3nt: TGCAGTGCTAGAGAGTCCCGGGGCCGGGAAAAGACCCAGTACTTC
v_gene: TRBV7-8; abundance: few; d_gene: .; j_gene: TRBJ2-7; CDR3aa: CASRQDRSWPRSSYEQYF; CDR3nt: TGTGCCAGCAGACAGGACCGATCTTGGCCTCGTTCCTCCTACGAGCAGTACTTC
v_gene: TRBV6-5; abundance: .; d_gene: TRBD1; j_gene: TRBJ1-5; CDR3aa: CASRKTGVSQHF; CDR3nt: TGTGCCAGCAGGAAAACAGGGGTCTCCCAGCATTTT
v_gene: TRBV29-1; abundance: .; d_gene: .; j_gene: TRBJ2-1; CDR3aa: CSVERRLIRDGQFF; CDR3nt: TGCAGCGTTGAGAGGCGGTTAATACGGGATGGGCAGTTCTTC
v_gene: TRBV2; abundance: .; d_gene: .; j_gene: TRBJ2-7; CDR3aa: CVSTGSYEQYF; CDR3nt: TGTGTCAGCACTGGTTCCTACGAGCAGTACTTC
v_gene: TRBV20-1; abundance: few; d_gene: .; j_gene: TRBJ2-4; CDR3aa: CSARPKGGSKNIQYF; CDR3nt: TGCAGTGCTAGACCCAAAGGGGGGAGCAAAAACATTCAGTACTTC